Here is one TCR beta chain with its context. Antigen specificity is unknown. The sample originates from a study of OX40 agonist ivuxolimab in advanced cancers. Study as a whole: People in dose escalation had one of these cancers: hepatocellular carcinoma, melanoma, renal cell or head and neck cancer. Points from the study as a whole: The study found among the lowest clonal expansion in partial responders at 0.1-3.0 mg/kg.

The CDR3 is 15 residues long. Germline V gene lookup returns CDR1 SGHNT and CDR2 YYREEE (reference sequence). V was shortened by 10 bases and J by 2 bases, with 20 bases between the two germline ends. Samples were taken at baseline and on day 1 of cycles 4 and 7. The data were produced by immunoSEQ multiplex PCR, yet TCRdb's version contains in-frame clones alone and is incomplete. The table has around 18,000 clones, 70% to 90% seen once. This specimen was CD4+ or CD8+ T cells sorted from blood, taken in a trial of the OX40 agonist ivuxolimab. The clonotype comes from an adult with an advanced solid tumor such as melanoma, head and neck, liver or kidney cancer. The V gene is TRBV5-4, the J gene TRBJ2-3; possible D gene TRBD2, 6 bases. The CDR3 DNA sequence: TGTGCCTCTACCGGAGGGGCGGGACCCACAGATACGCAGTATTTT. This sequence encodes CASTGGAGPTDTQYF.